A selection of T cell receptor beta chains follows, all from one sample in a study of blood T cell repertoires in COVID-19. Assay: immunoSEQ multiplex PCR; the TCRdb copy retains only in-frame clones and omits some. This sample carries 250,000 or so clones, roughly 86% of them seen once, and the ten largest clones take approximately 2.6%. Sequenced: PBMCs or T cells enriched from blood (not recorded which). The receptors were gathered from a woman in her late teens or twenties who had recovered from COVID-19. Both conserved end residues are part of each CDR3. Part of the rows lack a size; the others show once, few, many or a class for expanded clones.

TRBV2,TRBJ2-7,NA,CASSEKAETYEQYF
TRBV7-2,TRBJ2-1,NA,CASSLNTGVRNEQFF
TRBV15,TRBJ2-1,NA,CATSRGNAGVYNEQFF
TRBV27,TRBJ1-5,few,CASSLSGGGGPQHF
TRBV7-8,TRBJ2-5,NA,CASSFTGGEVKETQYF
TRBV4-3,TRBJ2-3,NA,CASSQDFGQATDTQYF
TRBV28,TRBJ2-3,NA,CASSSFAGIDTQYF
TRBV6-4,TRBJ2-3,NA,CAIKGLAGFTSDTDTQYF
TRBV6-5,TRBJ1-5,NA,CASEAYGEPQHF
TRBV3-1/TRBV3-2,TRBJ1-4,once,CASSQENPLGTGEAEKLFF
TRBV29-1,TRBJ2-3,few,CSVPGGSTDTQYF
TRBV30,TRBJ1-4,NA,CACGQVNEKLFF
TRBV7-9,TRBJ2-1,NA,CASSLGLPDNEQFF
TRBV28,TRBJ1-5,once,CASSLKEKPQHF
TRBV5-5,TRBJ1-4,many,CASSPRGRTTNEKLFF
TRBV25-1,TRBJ2-3,NA,CASSEVLAGVGSTDTQYF
TRBV7-9,TRBJ1-4,NA,CASSPGQGDFEKLFF
TRBV15,TRBJ1-4,NA,CATRISPGQPDEKLFF
TRBV4-2,TRBJ2-7,NA,CASSQAGAAGGPLKRHEQYF
TRBV10-3,TRBJ1-2,once,CAISDRDRVPYNYGYTF